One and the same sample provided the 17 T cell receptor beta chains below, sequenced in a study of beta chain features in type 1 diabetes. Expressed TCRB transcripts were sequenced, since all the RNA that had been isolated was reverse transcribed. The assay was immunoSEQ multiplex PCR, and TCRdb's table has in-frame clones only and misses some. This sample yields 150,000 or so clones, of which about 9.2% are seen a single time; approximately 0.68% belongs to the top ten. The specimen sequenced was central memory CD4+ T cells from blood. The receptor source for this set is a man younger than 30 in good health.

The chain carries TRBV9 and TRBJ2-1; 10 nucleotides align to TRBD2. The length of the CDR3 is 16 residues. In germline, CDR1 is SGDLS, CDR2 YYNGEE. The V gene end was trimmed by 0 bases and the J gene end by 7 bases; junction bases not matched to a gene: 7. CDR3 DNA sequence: TGTGCCAGCAGCGTAGCCCAGCGGGGGGGCATAAATGAGCAGTTCTTC. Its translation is CASSVAQRGGINEQFF.

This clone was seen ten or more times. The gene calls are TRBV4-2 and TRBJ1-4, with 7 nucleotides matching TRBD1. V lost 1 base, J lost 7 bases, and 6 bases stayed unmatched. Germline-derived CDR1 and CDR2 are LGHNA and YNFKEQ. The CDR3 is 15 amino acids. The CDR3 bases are TGTGCCAGCAGCCAAGGAGGGAGGACAGGTGAAAAACTGTTTTTT. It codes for CASSQGGRTGEKLFF.

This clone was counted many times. The CDR3 DNA reads as TGTGCCAGCAGCGAGGCGGGGGCTGGGGAGACCCAGTACTTC. It yields the protein CASSEAGAGETQYF. This chain connects TRBV7-2 to TRBJ2-5; possibly TRBD2 for D (7 bases). From germline, CDR1 is SGHTA and CDR2 FQGNSA. The V and J ends lost 5 bases and 5 bases respectively, with 15 bases between them. The CDR3 totals 14 residues.

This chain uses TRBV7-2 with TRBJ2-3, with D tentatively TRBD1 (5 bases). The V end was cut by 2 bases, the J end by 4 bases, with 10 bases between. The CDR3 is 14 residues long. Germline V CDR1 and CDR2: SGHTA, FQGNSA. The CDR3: CASSLLGQADTQYF. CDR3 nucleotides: TGTGCCAGCAGCTTACTCGGACAAGCAGATACGCAGTATTTT.

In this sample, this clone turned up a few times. CDR3 in DNA: TGTGCCAGCAACGGGGGGGGCGGCACCGGGGAGCTGTTTTTT. Translation: CASNGGGGTGELFF. The V gene is TRBV6-5, the J gene TRBJ2-2; TRBD2 matches 8 bases. V dropped 7 bases and J dropped 4; count of bases not matched to a gene: 5. The CDR3 length is 14 residues. The germline gives CDR1 MNHEY, CDR2 SVGAGI.

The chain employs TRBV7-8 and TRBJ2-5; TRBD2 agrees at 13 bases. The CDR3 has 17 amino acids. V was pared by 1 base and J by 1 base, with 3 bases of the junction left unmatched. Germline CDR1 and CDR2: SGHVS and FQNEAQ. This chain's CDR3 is CASSLGGLAGVQETQYF. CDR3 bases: TGTGCCAGCAGCTTAGGAGGACTAGCGGGGGTCCAAGAGACCCAGTACTTC.

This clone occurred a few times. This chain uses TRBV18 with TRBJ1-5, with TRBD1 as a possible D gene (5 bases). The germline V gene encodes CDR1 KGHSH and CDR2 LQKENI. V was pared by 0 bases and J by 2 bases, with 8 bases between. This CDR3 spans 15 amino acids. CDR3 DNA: TGTGCCAGCTCACCACCGGGGGGGGGCAATCAGCCCCAGCATTTT. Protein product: CASSPPGGGNQPQHF.

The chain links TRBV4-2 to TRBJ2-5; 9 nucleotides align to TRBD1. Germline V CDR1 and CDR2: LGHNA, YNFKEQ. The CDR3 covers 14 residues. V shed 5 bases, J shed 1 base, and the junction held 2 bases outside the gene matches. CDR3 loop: CASSSTGGQETQYF. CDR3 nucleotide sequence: TGTGCCAGCAGCTCGACAGGGGGCCAAGAGACCCAGTACTTC.

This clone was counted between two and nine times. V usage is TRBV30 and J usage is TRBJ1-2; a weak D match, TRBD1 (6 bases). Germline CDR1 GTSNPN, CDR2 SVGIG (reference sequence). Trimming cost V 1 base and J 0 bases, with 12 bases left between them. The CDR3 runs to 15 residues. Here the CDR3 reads CAWSATGRANYGYTF. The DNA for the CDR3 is TGTGCCTGGAGTGCAACAGGGAGGGCTAACTATGGCTACACCTTC.

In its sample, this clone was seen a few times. The CDR3 bases are TGCGCCAGCAGCCAAGTCGGGACAGGGAGGATAGATACGCAGTATTTT. Translation gives CASSQVGTGRIDTQYF. The chain employs TRBV4-1 and TRBJ2-3, with TRBD1 matching 9 bases. Germline values: CDR1 MGHRA, CDR2 YSYEKL. This CDR3 is 16 amino acids long. With 1 base clipped from V and 5 bases from J, the junction kept 7 bases outside the gene matches.

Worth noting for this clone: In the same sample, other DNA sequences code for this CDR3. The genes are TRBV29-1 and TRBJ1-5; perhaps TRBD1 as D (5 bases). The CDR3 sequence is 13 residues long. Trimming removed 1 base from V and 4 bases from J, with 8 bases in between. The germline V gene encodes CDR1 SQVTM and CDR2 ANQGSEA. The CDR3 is CSVEGQGNQPQHF. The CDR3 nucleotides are TGCAGCGTTGAAGGGCAGGGAAATCAGCCCCAGCATTTT.

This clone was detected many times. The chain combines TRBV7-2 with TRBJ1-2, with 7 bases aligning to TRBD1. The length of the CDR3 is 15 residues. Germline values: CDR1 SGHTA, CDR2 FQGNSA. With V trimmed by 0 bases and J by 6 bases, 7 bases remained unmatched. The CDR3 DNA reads TGTGCCAGCAGCTTAGCGACAGGGTACGGTGATGGCTACACCTTC. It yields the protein CASSLATGYGDGYTF. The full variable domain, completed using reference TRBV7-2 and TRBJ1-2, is GAGVSQSPSNKVTEKGKDVELRCDPISGHTALYWYRQSLGQGLEFLIYFQGNSAPDKSGLPSDRFSAERTGGSVSTLTIQRTQQEDSAVYLCASSLATGYGDGYTFGSGTRLTVV.

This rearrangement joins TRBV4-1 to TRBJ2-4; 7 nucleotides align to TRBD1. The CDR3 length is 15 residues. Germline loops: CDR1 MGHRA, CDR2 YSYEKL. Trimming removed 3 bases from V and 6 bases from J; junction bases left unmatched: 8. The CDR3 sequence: CASSHQVTGRNIQYF. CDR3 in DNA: TGCGCCAGCAGCCACCAAGTGACAGGGAGAAACATTCAGTACTTC.

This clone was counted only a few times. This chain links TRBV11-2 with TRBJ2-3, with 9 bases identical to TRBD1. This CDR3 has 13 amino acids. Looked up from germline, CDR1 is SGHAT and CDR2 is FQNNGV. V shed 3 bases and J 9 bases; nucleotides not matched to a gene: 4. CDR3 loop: CASSFDRGETQYF. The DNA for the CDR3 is TGTGCCAGCAGCTTCGACAGGGGGGAAACGCAGTATTTT.

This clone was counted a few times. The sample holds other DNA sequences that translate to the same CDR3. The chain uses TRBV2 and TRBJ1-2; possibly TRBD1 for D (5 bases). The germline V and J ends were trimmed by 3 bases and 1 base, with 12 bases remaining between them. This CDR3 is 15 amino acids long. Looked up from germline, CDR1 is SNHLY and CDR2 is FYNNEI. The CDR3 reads CASSDGGVLNYGYTF. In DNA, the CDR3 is TGTGCCAGCAGTGACGGAGGGGTCCTTAACTATGGCTACACCTTC.

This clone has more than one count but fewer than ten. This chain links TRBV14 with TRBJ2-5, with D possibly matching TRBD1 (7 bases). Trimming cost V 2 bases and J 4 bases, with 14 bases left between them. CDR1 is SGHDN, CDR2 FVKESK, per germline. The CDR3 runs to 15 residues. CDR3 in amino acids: CASSQTGARGETQYF. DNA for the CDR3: TGTGCCAGCAGCCAAACAGGGGCGCGGGGAGAGACCCAGTACTTC. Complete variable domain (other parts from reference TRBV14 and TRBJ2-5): EAGVTQFPSHSVIEKGQTVTLRCDPISGHDNLYWYRRVMGKEIKFLLHFVKESKQDESGMPNNRFLAERTGGTYSTLKVQPAELEDSGVYFCASSQTGARGETQYFGPGTRLLVL.

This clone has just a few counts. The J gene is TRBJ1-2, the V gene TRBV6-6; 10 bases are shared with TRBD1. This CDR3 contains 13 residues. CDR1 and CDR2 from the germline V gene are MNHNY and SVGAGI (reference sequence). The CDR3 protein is CVTGDRGGSGYTF. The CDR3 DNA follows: TGTGTAACAGGGGACAGGGGAGGGTCTGGCTACACCTTC.